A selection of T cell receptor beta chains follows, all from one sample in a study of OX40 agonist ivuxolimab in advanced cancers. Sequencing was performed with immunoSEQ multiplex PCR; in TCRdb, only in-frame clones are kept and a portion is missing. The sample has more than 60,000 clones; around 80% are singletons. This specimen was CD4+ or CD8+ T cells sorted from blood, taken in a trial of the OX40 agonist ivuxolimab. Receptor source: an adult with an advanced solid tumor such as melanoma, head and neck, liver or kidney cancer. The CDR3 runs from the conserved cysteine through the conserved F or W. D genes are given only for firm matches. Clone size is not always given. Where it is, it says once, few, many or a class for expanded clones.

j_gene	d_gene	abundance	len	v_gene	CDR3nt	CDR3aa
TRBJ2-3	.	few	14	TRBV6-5	TGTGCCAGCAGTTACTCGAGAATAGCGGCGGGGCAGTATTTT	CASSYSRIAAGQYF
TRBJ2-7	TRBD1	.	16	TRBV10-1	TGCGCCAGCAGTCCCCTTAAACCGGGACAGGGTTGGGAGCAGTACTTC	CASSPLKPGQGWEQYF
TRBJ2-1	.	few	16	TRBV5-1	TGCGCCAGCAGCCATGGCGGAACCCGCGGCTACAATGAGCAGTTCTTC	CASSHGGTRGYNEQFF
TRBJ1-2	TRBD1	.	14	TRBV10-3	TGTGCCATCAGTGGATCGACAGGGACCTATGGCTACACCTTC	CAISGSTGTYGYTF
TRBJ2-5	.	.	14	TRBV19	TGTGCCAGTAGCCTCGTCCCGGGTCAAGAGACCCAGTACTTC	CASSLVPGQETQYF
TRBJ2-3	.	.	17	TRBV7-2	TGTGCCAGCAGCTTAGGCGGGACTGGCCCTTTCGCAGATACGCAGTATTTT	CASSLGGTGPFADTQYF
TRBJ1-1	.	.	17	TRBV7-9	TGTGCCAGCAGCCCCCAACAATGGGGGCGCGGGGGAACTGAAGCTTTCTTT	CASSPQQWGRGGTEAFF
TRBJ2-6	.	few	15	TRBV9	TGTGCCAGCAGCCCCCTAGGGAGTGGGGCCAACGTCCTGACTTTC	CASSPLGSGANVLTF
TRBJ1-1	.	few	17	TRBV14	TGTGCCAGCAGCCCACTGTTTAAGCGGAGGGCGGACACTGAAGCTTTCTTT	CASSPLFKRRADTEAFF
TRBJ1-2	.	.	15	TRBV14	TGTGCCAGCAGCCAAGGTTCGGGGGCGCGGGAAGGCTACACCTTC	CASSQGSGAREGYTF
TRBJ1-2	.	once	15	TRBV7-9	TGTGCCAGCAGCAAGGACAGAGCCTTTAACTATGGCTACACCTTC	CASSKDRAFNYGYTF
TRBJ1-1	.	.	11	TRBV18	TGTGCCAGCTCAACAGAGTTCTTGGCTTTCTTT	CASSTEFLAFF
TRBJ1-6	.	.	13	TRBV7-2	TGTGCCAGCAGCTATAGGGGTAATTCACCCCTCCACTTT	CASSYRGNSPLHF
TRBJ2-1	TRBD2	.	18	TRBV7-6	TGTGCCAGCAGCATAAAGACTAGCGGGAGATGGTCCTACAATGAGCAGTTCTTC	CASSIKTSGRWSYNEQFF
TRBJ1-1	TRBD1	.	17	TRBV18	TGTGCCAGCTCACCGGGGACAGGGGGCCCTCGGCCCACTGAAGCTTTCTTT	CASSPGTGGPRPTEAFF
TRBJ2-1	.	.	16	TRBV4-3	TGCGCCAGCAGCCAAGGCCGGGGGATAGCCTACAATGAGCAGTTCTTC	CASSQGRGIAYNEQFF
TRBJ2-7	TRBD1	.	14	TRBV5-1	TGCGCCAGCAGCCCCGTGACAGGGCCCTACGAGCAGTACTTC	CASSPVTGPYEQYF
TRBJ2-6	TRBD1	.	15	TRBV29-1	TGCAGCGTGGGACAGGGGAGCACTGGGGCCAACGTCCTGACTTTC	CSVGQGSTGANVLTF
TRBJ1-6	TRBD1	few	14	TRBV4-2	TGTGCCAGCAGCCAACAACAGGGGAATTCACCCCTCCACTTT	CASSQQQGNSPLHF
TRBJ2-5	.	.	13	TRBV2	TGTGCCAGCAGTGTAGACAGAAAAGAGACCCAGTACTTC	CASSVDRKETQYF
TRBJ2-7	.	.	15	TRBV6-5	TGTGCCAGCAGTTACTCGGGAGGTGCGTCCTACGAGCAGTACTTC	CASSYSGGASYEQYF
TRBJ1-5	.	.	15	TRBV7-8	TGTGCCAGCAGCTTAGAACTACCGTTTAATCAGCCCCAGCATTTT	CASSLELPFNQPQHF
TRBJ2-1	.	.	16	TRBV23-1	TGCGCCAGCCCTAAAGCGGGACACCCGTCCTACAATGAGCAGTTCTTC	CASPKAGHPSYNEQFF
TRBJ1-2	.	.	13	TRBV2	TGTGCCAGCAGGGGGACCGTCCAAAGTGGCTACACCTTC	CASRGTVQSGYTF
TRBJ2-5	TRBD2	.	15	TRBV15	TGTGCCACCACCCTAACTAGCGGATACCAAGAGACCCAGTACTTC	CATTLTSGYQETQYF
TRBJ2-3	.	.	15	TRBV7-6	TGTGCCAGCAGCTTAGGGACAACTAGCACAGATACGCAGTATTTT	CASSLGTTSTDTQYF
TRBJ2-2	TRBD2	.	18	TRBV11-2	TGTGCCAGCAAGATGGGACTAGCGGGAGGGACGAACACCGGGGAGCTGTTTTTT	CASKMGLAGGTNTGELFF
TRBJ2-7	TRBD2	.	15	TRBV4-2	TGTGCCAGCAGCCAAGAAACTAGCGGGAGTTACGAGCAGTACTTC	CASSQETSGSYEQYF
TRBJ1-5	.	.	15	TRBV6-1	TGTGCCAGCAGTGATAACGGCGGGGTAGGTCAGCCCCAGCATTTT	CASSDNGGVGQPQHF